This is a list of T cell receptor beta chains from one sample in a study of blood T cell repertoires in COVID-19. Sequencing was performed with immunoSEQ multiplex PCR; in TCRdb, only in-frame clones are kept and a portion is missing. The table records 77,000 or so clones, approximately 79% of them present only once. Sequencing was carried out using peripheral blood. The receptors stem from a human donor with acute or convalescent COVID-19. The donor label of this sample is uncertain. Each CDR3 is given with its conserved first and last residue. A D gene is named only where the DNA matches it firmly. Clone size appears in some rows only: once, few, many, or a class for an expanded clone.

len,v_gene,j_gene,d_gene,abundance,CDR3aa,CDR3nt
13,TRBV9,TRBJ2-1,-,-,CASSPSSYNEQFF,TGTGCCAGCAGCCCGAGCTCCTACAATGAGCAGTTCTTC
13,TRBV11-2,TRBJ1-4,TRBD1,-,CASSRDRDEKLFF,TGTGCCAGCAGCCGGGACAGAGATGAAAAACTGTTTTTT
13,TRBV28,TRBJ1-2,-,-,CASSALPLGGYTF,TGTGCCAGCAGCGCCCTTCCTCTTGGCGGCTACACCTTC
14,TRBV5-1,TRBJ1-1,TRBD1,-,CASSLRQGGTEAFF,TGCGCCAGCAGCTTGAGACAGGGGGGCACTGAAGCTTTCTTT
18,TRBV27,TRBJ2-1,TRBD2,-,CASSLRGTSGSYYNEQFF,TGTGCCAGCAGTTTAAGAGGGACTAGCGGGAGCTACTACAATGAGCAGTTCTTC
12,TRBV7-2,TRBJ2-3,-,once,CASSSLADTQYF,TGTGCCAGCAGCTCTCTAGCAGATACGCAGTATTTT
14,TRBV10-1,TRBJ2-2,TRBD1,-,CASSEQGITGELFF,TGCGCCAGCAGTGAACAGGGGATCACCGGGGAGCTGTTTTTT
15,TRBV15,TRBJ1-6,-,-,CATSRGGGPNSPLHF,TGTGCCACCAGCAGAGGGGGGGGACCTAATTCACCCCTCCACTTT
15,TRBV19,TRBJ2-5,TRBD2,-,CASSGTSGGLETQYF,TGTGCCAGTAGTGGGACTAGCGGGGGCCTAGAGACCCAGTACTTC
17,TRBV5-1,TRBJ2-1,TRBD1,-,CASSSQGAGAGYNEQFF,TGCGCCAGCAGCTCACAGGGGGCGGGAGCGGGGTACAATGAGCAGTTCTTC
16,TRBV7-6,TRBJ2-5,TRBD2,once,CASSQAGTSGQETQYF,TGTGCCAGCAGCCAGGCCGGGACTAGCGGTCAAGAGACCCAGTACTTC
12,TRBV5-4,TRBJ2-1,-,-,CASSPQQGEQFF,TGTGCCAGCAGCCCCCAGCAGGGTGAGCAGTTCTTC
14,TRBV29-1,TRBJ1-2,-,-,CSVEDLPPNYGYTF,TGCAGCGTTGAAGATCTTCCTCCTAACTATGGCTACACCTTC
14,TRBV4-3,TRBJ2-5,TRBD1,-,CASSQERGPVTQYF,TGCGCCAGCAGCCAAGAGAGGGGGCCGGTGACCCAGTACTTC
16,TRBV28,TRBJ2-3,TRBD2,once,CASSLLAGLGTDTQYF,TGTGCCAGCAGTCTCCTAGCGGGACTGGGTACAGATACGCAGTATTTT
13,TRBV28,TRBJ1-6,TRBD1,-,CASSLGQRGPLHF,TGTGCCAGCAGTTTGGGACAGCGAGGACCCCTCCACTTT
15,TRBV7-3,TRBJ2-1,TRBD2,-,CASSPVLAGEGEQFF,TGTGCCAGCAGCCCTGTACTAGCGGGAGAAGGAGAGCAGTTCTTC
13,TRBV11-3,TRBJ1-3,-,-,CASSSGFGNTIYF,TGTGCCAGCAGCTCGGGATTTGGAAACACCATATATTTT
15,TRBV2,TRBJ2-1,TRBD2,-,CASREVAGGSNEQFF,TGTGCCAGCAGGGAGGTAGCGGGGGGGTCCAATGAGCAGTTCTTC
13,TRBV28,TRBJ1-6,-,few,CASSLKPRGALHF,TGTGCCAGCAGTTTAAAACCCCGAGGAGCCCTCCACTTT
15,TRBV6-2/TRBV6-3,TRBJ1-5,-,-,CASSSLTGLNQPQHF,TGTGCCAGCAGTTCACTGACAGGACTCAATCAGCCCCAGCATTTT